This T cell receptor beta chain was sequenced in a study of T cell responses to AZD1222 COVID-19 vaccine. Comment on this clone: Its antigen is currently unknown.

Germline lookup yields CDR1 SGHRS and CDR2 YFSETQ. Trimming removed 4 bases from V and 5 bases from J; junction bases left unmatched: 8. The CDR3 is made up of 14 amino acids. This table comes from immunoSEQ multiplex PCR, and its TCRdb copy is limited to in-frame clones, with some not included. The sample includes some 200,000 clones, around nine tenths of them seen just once. Study conclusions and caveats: No repertoire was sampled before or during the peak T cell response, only after it.

Sample: peripheral blood, taken 28 days after the second dose of the MenACWY control vaccine. The chain is built from TRBV5-1 and TRBJ1-2; 7 bases map to TRBD1. The receptor comes from an adult who received the MenACWY meningococcal vaccine as a control. The CDR3 reads CASSKSGTDYGYTF. CDR3 in DNA: TGCGCCAGCAGCAAGTCCGGGACAGATTATGGCTACACCTTC.